This is a list of T cell receptor beta chains from one sample in a study of CD8+ T cells in alopecia areata. Repertoires were generated with immunoSEQ multiplex PCR, while TCRdb's copy carries only in-frame clones and drops some. Of approximately 280,000 clones in the sample, 58% were seen once. The sequencing here drew on CD4+ T cells sorted from blood, taken at week 24, from a patient treated with tofacitinib. The origin of the receptors is a human donor with alopecia areata. Each CDR3 is given with its conserved first and last residue. D genes are given only for firm matches. Only part of the rows carry a size: once, few, many, or a class if the clone is expanded.

J gene: TRBJ2-3
clone size: .
D gene: TRBD1
V gene: TRBV10-3
CDR3 protein: CAISESQGQDTQYF
CDR3 DNA: TGTGCCATCAGTGAGTCTCAGGGACAGGATACGCAGTATTTT

J gene: TRBJ2-3
clone size: few
D gene: .
V gene: TRBV2
CDR3 protein: CASSEDRTQYF
CDR3 DNA: TGTGCCAGCAGTGAGGACCGTACGCAGTATTTT

J gene: TRBJ1-2
clone size: .
D gene: .
V gene: TRBV13
CDR3 protein: CASSSSGLSNYGYTF
CDR3 DNA: TGTGCCAGCAGCTCCTCAGGGCTCTCTAACTATGGCTACACCTTC

J gene: TRBJ1-2
clone size: many
D gene: .
V gene: TRBV10-3
CDR3 protein: CAISESGGMDGYTF
CDR3 DNA: TGTGCCATCAGTGAGTCAGGGGGAATGGATGGCTACACCTTC

J gene: TRBJ2-1
clone size: .
D gene: TRBD2
V gene: TRBV2
CDR3 protein: CASSVAAGSSYNEQFF
CDR3 DNA: TGTGCCAGCAGTGTTGCAGCGGGGAGCTCCTACAATGAGCAGTTCTTC

J gene: TRBJ2-7
clone size: .
D gene: .
V gene: TRBV7-9
CDR3 protein: CASSWSQQGHEQYF
CDR3 DNA: TGTGCCAGCAGCTGGTCGCAACAGGGACACGAGCAGTACTTC

J gene: TRBJ1-2
clone size: .
D gene: TRBD1
V gene: TRBV6-1
CDR3 protein: CASSDQGAWGYTF
CDR3 DNA: TGTGCCAGCAGTGACCAGGGGGCCTGGGGCTACACCTTC

J gene: TRBJ2-5
clone size: .
D gene: .
V gene: TRBV5-4
CDR3 protein: CASSREGAQETQYF
CDR3 DNA: TGTGCCAGCAGCAGGGAGGGGGCCCAAGAGACCCAGTACTTC

J gene: TRBJ2-3
clone size: few
D gene: TRBD2
V gene: TRBV28
CDR3 protein: CASRRSGGPTDTQYF
CDR3 DNA: TGTGCCAGCAGGAGAAGCGGGGGACCCACAGATACGCAGTATTTT

J gene: TRBJ1-2
clone size: .
D gene: TRBD1
V gene: TRBV7-9
CDR3 protein: CASSVGQGAYGYTF
CDR3 DNA: TGTGCCAGCAGCGTCGGACAGGGGGCTTATGGCTACACCTTC

J gene: TRBJ1-2
clone size: .
D gene: .
V gene: TRBV27
CDR3 protein: CASSFLGGYGYTF
CDR3 DNA: TGTGCCAGCAGTTTTCTGGGGGGTTATGGCTACACCTTC

J gene: TRBJ2-1
clone size: few
D gene: TRBD1
V gene: TRBV2
CDR3 protein: CASSGTGAYNEQFF
CDR3 DNA: TGTGCCAGTTCCGGGACAGGGGCCTACAATGAGCAGTTCTTC